This TCR beta chain was captured by sequencing in a study of identical twins. TCRdb passed the 5' RACE reads through MiXCR, listing each CDR3 protein once. Of some 660,000 distinct CDR3 sequences listed, about 9.4% were seen once; the top ten hold approximately 0.89%. CDR3 length equals 15 residues. The V gene lost 4 bases and the J gene lost 2 bases, with 11 bases spanning the gap. Germline values: CDR1 SGHTA, CDR2 FQGNSA. These sequences were also reported in another study, on yellow fever vaccine responses in identical twins.

Sequences were obtained from PBMCs. This receptor was taken from a young woman in good health. The chain is built from TRBV7-2 and TRBJ2-2, with D maybe TRBD1 (5 bases). CDR3 bases: TGTGCCAGCAGCTCCAACAGGCCCAACACCGGGGAGCTGTTTTTT. It translates to CASSSNRPNTGELFF.